These T cell receptor beta chains were read from a single sample in a study of human T cells and chemical hapten exposure. Each CDR3 protein gets one entry after TCRdb re-called the RACE reads with MiXCR. Of about 84,000 distinct CDR3 sequences in the sample, 11% were seen once. Material: whole blood, obtained in connection with sensitization to the hapten diphenylcyclopropenone (DPC). These receptor sequences come from a woman in her forties or fifties with alopecia areata. Some clones in this sample may be carry-over from other donors' samples. CDR3s include the opening cysteine and the closing phenylalanine or tryptophan. A D gene is named only where the DNA matches it firmly.

j_gene: TRBJ2-3
v_gene: TRBV7-2
d_gene: -
len: 14
CDR3aa: CASSAGGVVNTQYF

j_gene: TRBJ1-1
v_gene: TRBV30
d_gene: TRBD1
len: 12
CDR3aa: CASDRGRTEAFF

j_gene: TRBJ2-6
v_gene: TRBV6-2/TRBV6-3
d_gene: TRBD2
len: 15
CDR3aa: CASSWLAAGANVLTF

j_gene: TRBJ2-7
v_gene: TRBV7-9
d_gene: -
len: 14
CDR3aa: CASSSLAGYYEQYF

j_gene: TRBJ2-2
v_gene: TRBV11-2
d_gene: -
len: 15
CDR3aa: CASSLLPSNTGELFF

j_gene: TRBJ2-1
v_gene: TRBV11-3
d_gene: TRBD2
len: 19
CDR3aa: CASSLVGLAGGPLKGEQFF

j_gene: TRBJ1-6
v_gene: TRBV20-1
d_gene: -
len: 16
CDR3aa: CSARVLGGPSNSPLHF

j_gene: TRBJ2-6
v_gene: TRBV11-2
d_gene: TRBD1
len: 16
CDR3aa: CASSLVTGTGANVLTF

j_gene: TRBJ2-1
v_gene: TRBV5-1
d_gene: -
len: 15
CDR3aa: CASSPARAAANEQFF

j_gene: TRBJ1-3
v_gene: TRBV5-1
d_gene: -
len: 16
CDR3aa: CASSWDFPSSGNTIYF

j_gene: TRBJ2-7
v_gene: TRBV28
d_gene: -
len: 14
CDR3aa: CASSLWRAVDEQYF

j_gene: TRBJ2-4
v_gene: TRBV7-2
d_gene: TRBD2
len: 19
CDR3aa: CASSLVSSGRARAKNIQYF

j_gene: TRBJ2-7
v_gene: TRBV5-4
d_gene: TRBD2
len: 16
CDR3aa: CASSSPTSGVSYEQYF

j_gene: TRBJ2-1
v_gene: TRBV7-3
d_gene: TRBD2
len: 15
CDR3aa: CASSWTSGGGNEQFF

j_gene: TRBJ2-3
v_gene: TRBV4-2
d_gene: TRBD2
len: 17
CDR3aa: CASSLNRGGHVPYTQYF

j_gene: TRBJ2-3
v_gene: TRBV11-2
d_gene: TRBD1
len: 15
CDR3aa: CASSLAGQGTDTQYF

j_gene: TRBJ2-1
v_gene: TRBV7-9
d_gene: -
len: 15
CDR3aa: CASSPGGRGYNEQFF

j_gene: TRBJ1-3
v_gene: TRBV5-4
d_gene: -
len: 14
CDR3aa: CASSSGQGGNTIYF

j_gene: TRBJ2-5
v_gene: TRBV28
d_gene: TRBD1
len: 15
CDR3aa: CASSRPGTGRETQYF

j_gene: TRBJ1-6
v_gene: TRBV12-3/TRBV12-4
d_gene: -
len: 12
CDR3aa: CASSLPSSPLHF